Listed here are 28 T cell receptor beta chains from one sample, sequenced in a study of post-analysis software for immune sequencing data. Whole-study results and caveats: There were four or five TRBV segments more frequent in patients than controls, and TRBV5-6, TRBV5-1 and TRBV20-1 were among them.

Unique molecular identifiers were present in the TCR beta cDNA libraries. A single record per CDR3 protein comes from TCRdb applying MiXCR to the PCR reads. The table has 150,000 to 200,000 distinct CDR3 sequences, approximately 28% seen once. No cognate antigen is known for these TCRs. The sequenced material came from blood. These receptors all stem from a girl aged 5 to 17 with multiple sclerosis.

The CDR3 nucleotides are TGCAGCGTTGAAACGGTGCGTCTAGCGGGAAGCACAGATACGCAGTATTTT. As protein: CSVETVRLAGSTDTQYF. The chain uses TRBV29-1 and TRBJ2-3; 9 bases fit TRBD2. V was clipped by 2 bases and J by 0 bases; unmatched bases: 9. In germline, CDR1 is SQVTM, CDR2 ANQGSEA. The CDR3 has 17 amino acids.

This chain uses TRBV6-1 with TRBJ2-5, with D unclear. V lost 0 bases to trimming and J lost 11 bases, with 13 bases between them. Per the germline V gene, CDR1 is MNHNS and CDR2 is SASEGT. The CDR3 is made up of 13 amino acids. The CDR3 loop is CASSEALSYGQYF. CDR3 nucleotides: TGTGCCAGCAGTGAAGCGCTGAGTTACGGGCAGTACTTC.

The CDR3 spells CASSSHTGNQPQHF. CDR3 bases: TGTGCCAGCAGTTCCCACACAGGGAATCAGCCCCAGCATTTT. V usage is TRBV27 and J usage is TRBJ1-5; D possibly corresponds to TRBD1 (6 bases). CDR3 length: 14 residues. Trimming removed 4 bases at V and 4 bases at J, with 11 bases between. Germline assignment: CDR1 MNHEY and CDR2 SMNVEV (reference sequence).

The gene calls are TRBV4-2 and TRBJ1-2; D may be TRBD1 (5 bases). There are 13 residues in the CDR3. CDR1 is LGHNA and CDR2 is YNFKEQ in the germline V gene. Between the trimmed V and J ends, which lost 1 base and 8 bases, there was a span of 11 bases. CDR3 sequence: CASSQGWGSGYTF. The CDR3 DNA reads as TGTGCCAGCAGCCAAGGCTGGGGGAGCGGCTACACCTTC.

J is TRBJ2-7 and V is TRBV5-1; D not resolved. Deletions cut 5 bases from V and 0 bases from J, with 18 bases between. Per germline, CDR1 SGHRS and CDR2 YFSETQ. There are 16 residues in the CDR3. CDR3 in DNA: TGCGCCAGCAGTTCGTCTATAACGGAAGACTCCTACGAGCAGTACTTC. This gives the protein CASSSSITEDSYEQYF.

As to this clonotype: The junction shows a germline mismatch at one end, possibly a read error. The J gene is TRBJ2-3, the V gene TRBV12-3 or TRBV12-4; D remains ambiguous. The CDR3 is 14 residues long. CDR3 coding DNA: TGTGCCAGCGGTTTAGTCTCGGGCCCAGATGCGCAGTATTTC. It specifies CASGLVSGPDAQYF.

The chain uses TRBV12-5 and TRBJ2-7; TRBD2 matches at 9 bases. The CDR3 totals 14 residues. CDR1 LGHNT and CDR2 FRNRAP come from the germline V gene. V lost 5 bases, J lost 9 bases, and 11 bases stayed unmatched. This chain's CDR3 is CASGPHSGRDVQYF. The CDR3, as DNA: TGTGCTAGTGGTCCCCATAGCGGGAGAGACGTGCAGTACTTC.

With regard to this clonotype: A much bigger clone sits one base away, suggesting this may be a read error. The CDR3 DNA reads TGTGCCAGCAGTGATATAGACAGGGATTACAATGAGCAGTTCTTC. It is translated as CASSDIDRDYNEQFF. The V call is TRBV27, the J call TRBJ2-1; 7 bases agree with TRBD1. V dropped 5 bases and J dropped 4; count of bases not matched to a gene: 8. Germline assignment: CDR1 MNHEY and CDR2 SMNVEV (reference sequence). This CDR3 contains 15 residues.

The sample holds a few counts of this clonotype. V usage is TRBV6-1 and J usage is TRBJ2-3; D uncertain. The germline CDR1 and CDR2 sequences are MNHNS and SASEGT. Trimming took off 2 bases at V and 4 bases at J, with 1 base between the two ends. The CDR3 has 11 residues. CDR3 sequence (DNA): TGTGCCAGCAGTGAATCAGATACGCAGTATTTT. Translated: CASSESDTQYF.

This clonotype was counted at least ten times. This chain joins TRBV28 and TRBJ2-7; TRBD1 aligns across 7 bases. This CDR3 has 17 amino acids. Germline CDR1 is MDHEN and CDR2 is SYDVKM. The V gene end was trimmed by 3 bases and the J gene end by 7 bases; junction bases not matched to a gene: 18. DNA for the CDR3: TGTGCCAGCAGTTTCCATCAGGGGGTTCAGGAAGTCCAAGAGCAGTACTTC. This codes for CASSFHQGVQEVQEQYF.

The rearrangement links TRBV10-3 to TRBJ2-7; D is uncertain. The CDR3 runs to 14 residues. Trimming removed 2 bases at V and 7 bases at J, with 15 bases between. Germline CDR1 reads ENHRY; CDR2 reads SYGVKD. CDR3: CAISEAGPSGEQYF. Here the CDR3 DNA reads TGTGCCATCAGTGAGGCCGGGCCGTCGGGTGAGCAGTACTTC.

The sample holds many counts of this clonotype. The chain couples TRBV10-3 to TRBJ2-1; 7 nucleotides line up with TRBD2. The V and J ends lost 4 bases and 3 bases, in that order; junction bases with no gene match: 3. CDR3 length: 14 amino acids. CDR1 and CDR2 (germline): ENHRY, SYGVKD. The CDR3 nucleotides are TGTGCCATCAGTGCTAGCGGAGACTACAATGAGCAGTTCTTC. It codes for CAISASGDYNEQFF.

Only a few counts were recorded for this clonotype. The chain recombines TRBV28 with TRBJ1-5; 7 nucleotides agree with TRBD1. Looked up from germline, CDR1 is MDHEN and CDR2 is SYDVKM. The CDR3 has 15 amino acids. Trimming removed 7 bases from V and 9 bases from J; junction bases left unmatched: 15. The CDR3 region has the DNA TGTGCCAGCATTCGACGAGGGGGCCGGGGAGGGCCCCAGCATTTT. Protein sequence: CASIRRGGRGGPQHF. The full variable domain, rest sourced from reference TRBV28 and TRBJ1-5, is DVKVTQSSRYLVKRTGEKVFLECVQDMDHENMFWYRQDPGLGLRLIYFSYDVKMKEKGDIPEGYSVSREKKERFSLILESASTNQTSMYLCASIRRGGRGGPQHFGDGTRLSIL.

This clonotype has a count of ten or more. The chain employs TRBV5-1 and TRBJ2-7, with unresolved D. V shed 0 bases and J shed 3 bases, with 7 bases lying between them. CDR1 and CDR2 from the germline V gene are SGHRS and YFSETQ. The CDR3 is 13 amino acids. CDR3 bases: TGCGCCAGCAGCTTGGCGGCAGGCTACGAGCAGTACTTC. This gives the protein CASSLAAGYEQYF.

The chain couples TRBV5-1 to TRBJ2-2; 8 positions match TRBD2. The CDR3 runs to 15 residues. V was pared by 4 bases and J by 5 bases, with 7 bases of the junction left unmatched. Germline-derived CDR1 and CDR2 are SGHRS and YFSETQ. CDR3 residues: CASSGSGGATGELFF. The CDR3, as DNA: TGCGCCAGCAGCGGGTCGGGAGGGGCGACCGGGGAGCTGTTTTTT. The complete variable domain, with remaining parts taken from reference TRBV5-1 and TRBJ2-2, reads KAGVTQTPRYLIKTRGQQVTLSCSPISGHRSVSWYQQTPGQGLQFLFEYFSETQRNKGNFPGRFSGRQFSNSRSEMNVSTLELGDSALYLCASSGSGGATGELFFGEGSRLTVL.

CDR3 DNA: TGCAGTGCCCACGGACTAGAAAAACTGTTTTTT. Amino acids: CSAHGLEKLFF. The chain is built from TRBV20-1 and TRBJ1-4; the D is unclear. V was pared by 6 bases and J by 8 bases, with 10 bases between. From germline, CDR1 is DFQATT and CDR2 SNEGSKA (reference sequence). The CDR3 loop spans 11 amino acids.

V is TRBV12-3 or TRBV12-4 and J is TRBJ1-1; D perhaps matches TRBD1 (6 bases). V gave up 5 bases and J gave up 3 bases, with 16 bases separating them. The CDR3 loop spans 15 amino acids. The CDR3 protein is CASSPFTGLDTEAFF. Written as DNA, the CDR3 is TGTGCCAGCAGTCCCTTTACAGGGTTGGACACTGAAGCTTTCTTT.

The V call is TRBV6-1, the J call TRBJ2-1; D possibly matches TRBD1 or TRBD2 (5 bases each). Looked up from germline, CDR1 is MNHNS and CDR2 is SASEGT. The CDR3 length is 13 residues. V was shortened by 1 base and J by 10 bases, with 11 bases between the two germline ends. The CDR3 here is CASSEVGPDEQFF. CDR3 coding DNA: TGTGCCAGCAGTGAAGTGGGACCAGACGAGCAGTTCTTC.

This clonotype was found many times. The J gene is TRBJ2-7, the V gene TRBV4-1; D remains ambiguous. Germline CDR1 reads MGHRA; CDR2 reads YSYEKL. This CDR3 is 14 amino acids long. V lost 1 base and J 7 bases, leaving 14 bases between the germline ends. DNA of the CDR3: TGCGCCAGCAGCCAAGCAGCCGGGCTATGGGAGCAGTACTTC. This translates into CASSQAAGLWEQYF.

This clonotype was picked up a small number of times. This chain joins TRBV7-9 and TRBJ1-2; D is unresolved. This CDR3 comprises 13 residues. CDR1 is SEHNR and CDR2 is FQNEAQ in the germline V gene (reference sequence). V gave up 4 bases and J gave up 5 bases, with 11 bases separating them. The CDR3 sequence is CASSSSGRYGYTF. The CDR3, as DNA: TGTGCCAGCAGCTCTAGTGGGAGGTATGGCTACACCTTC.

This clonotype was picked up many times. This rearrangement joins TRBV9 to TRBJ2-7; D gene unclear. Trimming stripped 0 bases from V and 0 bases from J, with 7 bases between. This CDR3 region has 14 residues. CDR1 is SGDLS, CDR2 YYNGEE, per germline. The CDR3 region is CASSVEQSSYEQYF. The CDR3 nucleotides are TGTGCCAGCAGCGTAGAACAGAGCTCCTACGAGCAGTACTTC. The full variable domain, rest sourced from reference TRBV9 and TRBJ2-7, is DSGVTQTPKHLITATGQRVTLRCSPRSGDLSVYWYQQSLDQGLQFLIQYYNGEERAKGNILERFSAQQFPDLHSELNLSSLELGDSALYFCASSVEQSSYEQYFGPGTRLTVT.

This clonotype was counted between two and nine times. Being one base from a much bigger clone, this may be a read error. The chain carries TRBV15 and TRBJ2-1; the D is unclear. Germline assignment: CDR1 LNHNV and CDR2 YYDKDF (reference sequence). The CDR3 consists of 11 residues. CDR3 in DNA: TGTGCCTCCAGCACCCACAATGAGCAGTTCTTC. Amino acids: CASSTHNEQFF.

This clonotype has at least ten counts. J is TRBJ2-5 and V is TRBV6-6; 7 bases align to TRBD1. The CDR3 consists of 14 residues. J was trimmed by 7 bases and V by 0 bases; bases with no gene match: 5. Germline CDR1 MNHNY, CDR2 SVGAGI (reference sequence). CDR3 residues: CASSYSGQGVTQYF. CDR3 coding DNA: TGTGCCAGCAGTTACTCGGGGCAGGGGGTGACCCAGTACTTC.

Points on this clonotype: Being one base from a much bigger clone, this may be a read error. As DNA, the CDR3 is TGTGCCACCAGTGATCGGTGGACTAGCGGGAGCTATGAGCAGTTCTTC. Protein product: CATSDRWTSGSYEQFF. The chain joins TRBV24-1 to TRBJ2-1; 13 bases are a match to TRBD2. CDR1 and CDR2 from the germline V gene are KGHDR and SFDVKD. The trim removed 3 bases at V and 8 bases at J, leaving 6 bases unmatched. The CDR3 contains 16 residues.

The chain couples TRBV10-3 to TRBJ1-1, with 8 bases aligning to TRBD1. V lost 6 bases to trimming and J lost 5 bases; unmatched junction nucleotides: 11. The CDR3 has 15 residues. Germline-derived CDR1 and CDR2 are ENHRY and SYGVKD. The CDR3 coding sequence is TGTGCCATCAGGGCCTTAGAGACAGGGGTTACTGAAGCTTTCTTT. This encodes CAIRALETGVTEAFF.

This rearrangement joins TRBV5-5 to TRBJ2-7; D not resolved. The germline V gene encodes CDR1 SGHKS and CDR2 YYEKEE (reference sequence). V was shortened by 0 bases and J by 0 bases, with 10 bases between the two germline ends. This CDR3 has 15 residues. This CDR3 reads CASSLAGGYSYEQYF. As DNA, the CDR3 is TGTGCCAGCAGCTTGGCCGGCGGCTACTCCTACGAGCAGTACTTC.

This clonotype was picked up one time. One base away lies a much larger clone, so this may be a sequencing read error. The chain is built from TRBV20-1 and TRBJ2-1, with a tentative D call TRBD2 (5 bases). V gave up 5 bases and J gave up 7 bases, with 15 bases separating them. The CDR3 totals 13 residues. Germline lookup yields CDR1 DFQATT and CDR2 SNEGSKA (reference sequence). The CDR3 nucleotides read TGCAGTGCTGGCCAGACTAAGACTAATGAGCAGTTCTTC. Its protein product is CSAGQTKTNEQFF.

The rearrangement uses TRBV20-1 and TRBJ2-7; the match to TRBD1 covers 7 bases. Unmatched junction bases numbered 7, after V lost 5 bases and J lost 0 bases. There are 14 residues in the CDR3. Germline V lookup: CDR1 DFQATT, CDR2 SNEGSKA (reference sequence). The CDR3 loop reads CSAADRRSSYEQYF. CDR3 coding DNA: TGCAGTGCTGCGGACAGGAGGAGCTCCTACGAGCAGTACTTC.